This T cell receptor beta chain originates from a study of spatial heterogeneity in lung cancer. The wider study: Across the raw uncorrected reads, a unique TCR and UMI combination was observed, on average, more than ten times. General study points: Tracking of tumor mutation counts was seen in expanded intratumoral alpha and beta TCR counts.

Per the germline V gene, CDR1 is MNHNY and CDR2 is SVGAGI (reference sequence). The germline V and J ends were trimmed by 8 bases and 3 bases, with 8 bases remaining between them. CDR3 size: 12 residues. The sample's time point: sample taken at primary tumor resection. Unsorted whole RNA from tumor, nontumor lung or frozen PBMC underwent sequencing. This clonotype was detected ten times or more. Its antigen is as yet unknown. Every TCR cDNA molecule carried a tag that served as a unique molecular identifier. TCRdb re-analysed the 5' RACE reads in MiXCR, keeping a single row per CDR3 protein. The table has around 18,000 distinct CDR3 sequences, 5.5% to 6% seen once.

The sample in question was lung tumor tissue, obtained at surgery. The chain joins TRBV6-6 to TRBJ1-5; D call uncertain. This TCR came from a female donor with early-stage non-small cell lung cancer. The CDR3 sequence is CASRHSNQPQHF. Written as DNA, the CDR3 is TGTGCCAGCCGCCATTCCAATCAGCCCCAGCATTTT.